These 8 T cell receptor beta chains came from one sample sequenced in a study of shared clonotypes between healthy human individuals. The data were produced by immunoSEQ multiplex PCR, yet TCRdb's version contains in-frame clones alone and is incomplete. The sample lists approximately 2.5 million clones, over 85% occurring once. The sample was naive CD4+ T cells from PBMCs. Noted subset: CD45RA+ positively selected. These receptors came from a man in his late teens or twenties in good health. Some clones in this sample may be carry-over from other donors' samples.

The CDR3, as DNA: TGTGCCGGTATGACAGATCTCCAAGAGACCCAGTACTTC. It yields the protein CAGMTDLQETQYF. The chain employs TRBV6-1 and TRBJ2-5, with D possibly TRBD1 on 5 matching bases. CDR3 length equals 13 residues. Per the germline V gene, CDR1 is MNHNS and CDR2 is SASEGT. Trimming shortened V by 11 bases and J by 1 base, and 14 bases separated the two germline ends.

CDR3: CASTLGPGGNTEAFF. In nucleotides, the CDR3 is TGTGCCAGCACTTTAGGCCCCGGCGGGAACACTGAAGCTTTCTTT. V is TRBV7-3 and J is TRBJ1-1; D not certain. This CDR3 is 15 amino acids long. Germline V lookup: CDR1 SGHTA, CDR2 FQGTGA. V dropped 7 bases and J dropped 1 base, with 16 bases sitting between them.

V and J are TRBV11-1 and TRBJ1-1; D uncertain. Germline V lookup: CDR1 SGHAT, CDR2 FQDESV (reference sequence). V lost 0 bases, J lost 4 bases, and 9 bases lay in between. The CDR3 is 14 residues long. The DNA for the CDR3 is TGTGCCAGCAGCTTAGCGCCGGGGTCCACTGAAGCTTTCTTT. Encoded protein: CASSLAPGSTEAFF.

There are a few counts of this clone. The chain is built from TRBV11-3 and TRBJ2-2; D unclear. From germline, CDR1 is SGHNT and CDR2 YENEEA. V was pared by 5 bases and J by 8 bases, with 9 bases between. CDR3 length: 12 residues. The CDR3 protein is CASSRIRGELFF. The CDR3 DNA reads as TGTGCCAGCAGCCGGATCCGAGGGGAGCTGTTTTTT.

This clone was observed a single time. The chain is built from TRBV27 and TRBJ2-7; D is possibly TRBD1 or TRBD2 (6 bases each). Looked up from germline, CDR1 is MNHEY and CDR2 is SMNVEV (reference sequence). V was trimmed by 6 bases and J by 4 bases, leaving 28 bases between them. The CDR3 totals 18 residues. DNA of the CDR3: TGTGCCAGCAGCAAGTACGTCTCCTCGGCGGGACAAACTTACGAGCAGTACTTC. This gives the protein CASSKYVSSAGQTYEQYF.

V usage is TRBV7-4 and J usage is TRBJ1-5; 12 positions match TRBD1. Germline CDR1 and CDR2: SGHVT and SQSDAQ. The CDR3 length is 22 residues. V trimming: 1 base; J trimming: 1 base; junction bases outside the gene matches: 17. CDR3 loop: CASSLEGYSGTGGLSSNQPQHF. As DNA, the CDR3 is TGTGCCAGCAGCTTAGAAGGTTATTCCGGGACAGGGGGCCTTTCCAGCAATCAGCCCCAGCATTTT.

The chain recombines TRBV11-2 with TRBJ2-7; 10 bases fit TRBD1. This CDR3 is 15 amino acids long. Trimming took 6 bases from V and 4 from J; bases not matched to a gene: 9. Per the germline V gene, CDR1 is SGHAT and CDR2 is FQNNGV. This CDR3 is CASSRTGQGSYEQYF. CDR3 DNA: TGTGCCAGCAGTCGAACGGGACAGGGGAGTTACGAGCAGTACTTC.

This chain connects TRBV11-1 to TRBJ1-1; unclear D gene. The CDR3 is 14 residues long. With 4 bases removed from V and 5 bases from J, the gap between germline ends came to 14 bases. The germline V gene has CDR1 SGHAT and CDR2 FQDESV (reference sequence). The CDR3 protein is CASSSWTIGTEAFF. In nucleotides, the CDR3 is TGTGCCAGCAGCTCATGGACCATCGGGACTGAAGCTTTCTTT.